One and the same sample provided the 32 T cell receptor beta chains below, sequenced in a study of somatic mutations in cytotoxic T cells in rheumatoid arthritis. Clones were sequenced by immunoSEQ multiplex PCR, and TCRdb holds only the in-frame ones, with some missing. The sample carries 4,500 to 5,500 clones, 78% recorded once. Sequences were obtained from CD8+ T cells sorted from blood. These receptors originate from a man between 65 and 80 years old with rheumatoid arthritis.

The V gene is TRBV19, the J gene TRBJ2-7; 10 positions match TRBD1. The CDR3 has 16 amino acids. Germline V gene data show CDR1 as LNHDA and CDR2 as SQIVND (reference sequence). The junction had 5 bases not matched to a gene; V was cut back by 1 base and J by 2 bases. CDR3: CASSIGSGTGAYEQYF. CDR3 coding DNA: TGTGCCAGTAGTATAGGGTCCGGGACAGGGGCCTACGAGCAGTACTTC.

For the CDR3, the DNA is TGCAGCGTTGAAGGGACAGGGCATAGCACAGATACGCAGTATTTT. As protein: CSVEGTGHSTDTQYF. The J gene is TRBJ2-3, the V gene TRBV29-1, with TRBD1 matching 8 bases. The CDR3 loop spans 15 amino acids. CDR1 is SQVTM and CDR2 is ANQGSEA in the germline V gene. The trim removed 1 base at V and 0 bases at J, leaving 3 bases unmatched.

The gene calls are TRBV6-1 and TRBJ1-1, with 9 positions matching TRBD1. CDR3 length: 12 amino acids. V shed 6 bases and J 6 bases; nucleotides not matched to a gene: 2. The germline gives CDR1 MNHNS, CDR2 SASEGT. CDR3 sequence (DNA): TGTGCCAGCAGGACAGGGGGATCTGAAGCTTTCTTT. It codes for CASRTGGSEAFF.

CDR3 nucleotides: TGTGCCAGCTCACCACCGAGGGGGAGGGAAAGCCGGGAGCAGTACTTC. This gives the protein CASSPPRGRESREQYF. The rearrangement links TRBV18 to TRBJ2-7, with D possibly being TRBD2 (7 bases). Trimming cost V 0 bases and J 7 bases, with 19 bases left between them. The CDR3 is 16 amino acids. Germline CDR1 KGHSH, CDR2 LQKENI.

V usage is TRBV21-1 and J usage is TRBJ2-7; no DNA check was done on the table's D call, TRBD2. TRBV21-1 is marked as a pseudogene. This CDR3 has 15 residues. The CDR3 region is CASSKGRLGRDEQYF. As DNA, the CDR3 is TGTGCCAGCAGCAAAGGTCGGCTGGGTCGGGACGAGCAGTACTTC.

CDR3 in DNA: TGTGCCATCAGTGAGACAGGGGGTATTTCACCCCTCCACTTT. Translating gives CAISETGGISPLHF. This chain connects TRBV10-3 to TRBJ1-6, with 8 bases aligning to TRBD1. The germline V gene encodes CDR1 ENHRY and CDR2 SYGVKD. The CDR3 is 14 amino acids. Trimming removed 2 bases from V and 9 bases from J; junction bases left unmatched: 3.

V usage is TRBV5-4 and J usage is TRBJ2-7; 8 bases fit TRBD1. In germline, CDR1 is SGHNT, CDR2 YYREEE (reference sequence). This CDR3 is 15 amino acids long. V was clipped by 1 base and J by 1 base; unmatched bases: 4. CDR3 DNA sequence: TGTGCCAGCAGCTTGTCAGGGGGCCCATCCTACGAGCAGTACTTC. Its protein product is CASSLSGGPSYEQYF.

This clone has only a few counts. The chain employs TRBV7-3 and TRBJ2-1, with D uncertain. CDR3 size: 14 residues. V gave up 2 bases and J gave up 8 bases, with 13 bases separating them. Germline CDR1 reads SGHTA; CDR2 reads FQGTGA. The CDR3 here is CASSLEQYQDEQFF. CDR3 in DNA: TGTGCCAGCAGCTTAGAACAGTATCAAGATGAGCAGTTCTTC.

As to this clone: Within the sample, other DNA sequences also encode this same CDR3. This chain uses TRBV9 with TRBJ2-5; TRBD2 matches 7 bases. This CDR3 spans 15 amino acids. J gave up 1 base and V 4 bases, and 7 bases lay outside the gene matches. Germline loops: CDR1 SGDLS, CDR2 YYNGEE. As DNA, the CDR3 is TGTGCCAGCAGCCCTTGGACTAGTCCCCAAGAGACCCAGTACTTC. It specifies CASSPWTSPQETQYF.

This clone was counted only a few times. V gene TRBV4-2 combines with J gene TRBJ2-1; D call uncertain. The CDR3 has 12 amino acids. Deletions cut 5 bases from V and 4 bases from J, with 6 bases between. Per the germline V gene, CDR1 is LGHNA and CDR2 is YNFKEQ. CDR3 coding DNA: TGTGCCAGCAGCTCAGGTTACAATGAGCAGTTCTTC. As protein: CASSSGYNEQFF.

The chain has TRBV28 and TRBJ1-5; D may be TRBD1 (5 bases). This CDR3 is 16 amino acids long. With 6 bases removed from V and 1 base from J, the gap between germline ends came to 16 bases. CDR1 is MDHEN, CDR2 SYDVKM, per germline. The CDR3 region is CASRNYRDSSNQPQHF. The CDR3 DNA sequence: TGTGCCAGCAGGAATTACCGGGACTCCAGCAATCAGCCCCAGCATTTT.

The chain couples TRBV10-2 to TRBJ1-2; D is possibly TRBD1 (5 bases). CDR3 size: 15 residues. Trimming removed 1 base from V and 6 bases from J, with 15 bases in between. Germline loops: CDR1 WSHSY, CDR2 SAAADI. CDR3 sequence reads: CASSELGSAGDGYTF. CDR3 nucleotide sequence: TGCGCCAGCAGTGAGTTGGGCTCGGCGGGGGATGGCTACACCTTC.

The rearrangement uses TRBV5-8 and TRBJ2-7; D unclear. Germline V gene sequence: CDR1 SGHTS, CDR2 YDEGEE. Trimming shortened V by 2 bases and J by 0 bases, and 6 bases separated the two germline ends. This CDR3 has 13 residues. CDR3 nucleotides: TGTGCCAGCAGCTTAAGAGGCTCCTACGAGCAGTACTTC. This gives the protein CASSLRGSYEQYF. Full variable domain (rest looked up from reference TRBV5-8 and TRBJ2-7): EAGVTQSPTHLIKTRGQQATLRCSPISGHTSVYWYQQALGLGLQFLLWYDEGEERNRGNFPPRFSGRQFPNYSSELNVNALELEDSALYLCASSLRGSYEQYFGPGTRLTVT.

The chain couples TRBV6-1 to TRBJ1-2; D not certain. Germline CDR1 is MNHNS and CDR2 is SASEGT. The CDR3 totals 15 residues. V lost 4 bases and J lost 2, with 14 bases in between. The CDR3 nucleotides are TGTGCCAGCAGTGGGTACTACCGCTCCAACTATGGCTACACCTTC. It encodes CASSGYYRSNYGYTF.

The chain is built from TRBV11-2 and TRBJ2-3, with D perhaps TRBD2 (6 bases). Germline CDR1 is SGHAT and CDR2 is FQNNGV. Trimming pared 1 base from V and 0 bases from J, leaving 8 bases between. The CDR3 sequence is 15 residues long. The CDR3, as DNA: TGTGCCAGCAGCTTAGCCGGGACTAGCACAGATACGCAGTATTTT. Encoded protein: CASSLAGTSTDTQYF.

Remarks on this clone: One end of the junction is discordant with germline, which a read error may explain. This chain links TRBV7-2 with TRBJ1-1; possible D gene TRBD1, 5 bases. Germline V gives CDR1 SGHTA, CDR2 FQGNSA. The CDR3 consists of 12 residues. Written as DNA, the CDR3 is TGTGCCAGCTCACGGGGGAACGCTGAAGCTTTCTTT. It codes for CASSRGNAEAFF.

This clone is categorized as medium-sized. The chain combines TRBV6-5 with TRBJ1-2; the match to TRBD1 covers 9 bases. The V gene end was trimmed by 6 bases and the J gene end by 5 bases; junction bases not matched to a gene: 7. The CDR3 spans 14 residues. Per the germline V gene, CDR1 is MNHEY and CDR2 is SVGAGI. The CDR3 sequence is CASRAGTGKYGYTF. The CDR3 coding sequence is TGTGCCAGCAGGGCCGGGACAGGGAAGTATGGCTACACCTTC.

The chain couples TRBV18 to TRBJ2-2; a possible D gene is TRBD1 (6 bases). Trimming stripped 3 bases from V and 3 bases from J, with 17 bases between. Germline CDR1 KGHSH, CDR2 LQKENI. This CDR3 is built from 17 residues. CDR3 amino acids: CASSPTPTGLDTGELFF. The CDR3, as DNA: TGTGCCAGCTCACCCACCCCCACAGGGCTGGACACCGGGGAGCTGTTTTTT. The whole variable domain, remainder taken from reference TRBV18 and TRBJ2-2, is NAGVMQNPRHLVRRRGQEARLRCSPMKGHSHVYWYRQLPEEGLKFMVYLQKENIIDESGMPKERFSAEFPKEGPSILRIQQVVRGDSAAYFCASSPTPTGLDTGELFFGEGSRLTVL.

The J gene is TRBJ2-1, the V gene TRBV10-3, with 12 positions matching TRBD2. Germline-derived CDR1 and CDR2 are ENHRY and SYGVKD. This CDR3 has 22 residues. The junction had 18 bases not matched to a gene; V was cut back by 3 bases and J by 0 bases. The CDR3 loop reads CAISELPPGLAGTQSSYNEQFF. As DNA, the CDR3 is TGTGCCATCAGTGAACTTCCTCCGGGACTAGCGGGTACCCAGAGCTCCTACAATGAGCAGTTCTTC.

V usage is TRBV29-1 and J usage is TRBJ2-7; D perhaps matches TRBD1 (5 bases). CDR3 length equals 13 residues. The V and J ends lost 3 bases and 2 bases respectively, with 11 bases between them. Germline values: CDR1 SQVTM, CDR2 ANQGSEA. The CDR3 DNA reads TGCAGCGTTGAGGAACAGGAACCCTACGAGCAGTACTTC. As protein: CSVEEQEPYEQYF.

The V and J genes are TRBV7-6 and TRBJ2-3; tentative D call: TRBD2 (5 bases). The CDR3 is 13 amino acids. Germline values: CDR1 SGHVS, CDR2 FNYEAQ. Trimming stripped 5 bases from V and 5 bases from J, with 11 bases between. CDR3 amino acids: CASSESGRDTQYF. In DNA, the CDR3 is TGTGCCAGCAGCGAATCTGGGAGAGATACGCAGTATTTT.

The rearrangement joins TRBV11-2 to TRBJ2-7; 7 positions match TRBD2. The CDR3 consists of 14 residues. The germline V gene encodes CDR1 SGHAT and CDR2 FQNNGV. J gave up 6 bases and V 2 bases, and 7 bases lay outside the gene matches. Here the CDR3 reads CASSLYRGVSEQYF. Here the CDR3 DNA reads TGTGCCAGCAGCTTATACCGGGGGGTCTCCGAGCAGTACTTC.

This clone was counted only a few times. The CDR3 protein is CASSYSGTDEQYF. CDR3 DNA sequence: TGTGCCAGCAGTTACTCGGGGACTGACGAGCAGTACTTC. This chain uses TRBV6-7 with TRBJ2-7, with a possible D match to TRBD2 (6 bases). TRBV6-7 has ORF status, its function being uncertain. Trimming took off 0 bases at V and 5 bases at J, with 8 bases between the two ends. CDR3 length equals 13 residues.

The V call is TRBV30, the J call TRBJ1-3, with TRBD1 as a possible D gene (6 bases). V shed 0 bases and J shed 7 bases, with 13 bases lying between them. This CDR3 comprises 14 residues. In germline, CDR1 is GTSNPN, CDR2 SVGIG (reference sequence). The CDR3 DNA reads TGTGCCTGGAGTGTACTGGGGGCTCGTAACACCATATATTTT. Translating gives CAWSVLGARNTIYF. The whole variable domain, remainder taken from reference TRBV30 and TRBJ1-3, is SQTIHQWPATLVQPVGSPLSLECTVEGTSNPNLYWYRQAAGRGLQLLFYSVGIGQISSEVPQNLSASRPQDRQFILSSKKLLLSDSGFYLCAWSVLGARNTIYFGEGSWLTVV.

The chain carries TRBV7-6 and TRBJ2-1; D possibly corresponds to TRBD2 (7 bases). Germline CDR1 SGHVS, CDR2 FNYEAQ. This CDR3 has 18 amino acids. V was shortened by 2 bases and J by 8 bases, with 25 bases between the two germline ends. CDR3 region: CASSLSGTGGGGGYEQFF. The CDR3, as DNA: TGTGCCAGCAGCTTATCAGGGACTGGGGGAGGCGGGGGCTATGAGCAGTTCTTC.

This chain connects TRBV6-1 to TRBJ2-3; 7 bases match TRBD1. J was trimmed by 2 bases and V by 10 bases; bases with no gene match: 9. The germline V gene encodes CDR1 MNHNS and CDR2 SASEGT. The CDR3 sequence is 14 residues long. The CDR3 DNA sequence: TGTGCCACCACTGGGGACAGCCCCACAGATACGCAGTATTTT. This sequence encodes CATTGDSPTDTQYF.

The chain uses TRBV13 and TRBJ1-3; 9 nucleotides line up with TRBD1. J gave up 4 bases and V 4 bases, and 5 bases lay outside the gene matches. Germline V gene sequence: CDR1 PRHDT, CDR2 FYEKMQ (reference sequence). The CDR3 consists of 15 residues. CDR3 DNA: TGTGCCAGCAGCTCCGACAGGGGGGTAGGAAACACCATATATTTT. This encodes CASSSDRGVGNTIYF.

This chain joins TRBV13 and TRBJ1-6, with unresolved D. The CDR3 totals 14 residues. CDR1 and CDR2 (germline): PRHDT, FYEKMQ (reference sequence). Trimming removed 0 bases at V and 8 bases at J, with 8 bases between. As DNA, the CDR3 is TGTGCCAGCAGCTTAGGCTGGAGGTATTCACCCCTCCACTTT. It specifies CASSLGWRYSPLHF.

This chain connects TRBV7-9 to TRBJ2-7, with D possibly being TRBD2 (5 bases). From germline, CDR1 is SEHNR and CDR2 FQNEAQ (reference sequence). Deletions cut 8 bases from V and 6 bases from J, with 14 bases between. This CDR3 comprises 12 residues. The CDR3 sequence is CASGTGLGEQYF. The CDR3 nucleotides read TGTGCCAGCGGTACGGGGTTGGGCGAGCAGTACTTC.

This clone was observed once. CDR3 nucleotide sequence: TGTGCCAGCAGCTTGGGACAGGGGGCCCGCGAGCAGTACTTC. Its translation: CASSLGQGAREQYF. The chain has TRBV5-6 and TRBJ2-5, with TRBD1 matching 10 bases. The J call may be mistaken, given a closer DNA end match to TRBJ2-7. CDR1 is SGHDT and CDR2 is YYEEEE in the germline V gene. The CDR3 spans 14 residues.

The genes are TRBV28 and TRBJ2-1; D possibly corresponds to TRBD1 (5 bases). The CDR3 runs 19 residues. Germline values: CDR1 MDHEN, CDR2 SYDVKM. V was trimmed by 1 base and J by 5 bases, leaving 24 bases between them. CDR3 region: CASSLSVQISGIRNNEQFF. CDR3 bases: TGTGCCAGCAGTTTATCGGTCCAGATTTCAGGGATAAGGAACAATGAGCAGTTCTTC.

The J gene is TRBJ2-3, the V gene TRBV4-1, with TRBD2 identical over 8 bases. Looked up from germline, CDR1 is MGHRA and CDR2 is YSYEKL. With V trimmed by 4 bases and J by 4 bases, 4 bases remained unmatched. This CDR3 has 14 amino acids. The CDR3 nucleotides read TGCGCCAGCAGCCCGGGGGGGGTGGCAGATACGCAGTATTTT. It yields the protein CASSPGGVADTQYF.